Each of the 10 T cell receptor beta chains below was sequenced from the same sample in a study of T cells in Graves' hyperthyroidism and ophthalmopathy. Amplification of TCR beta CDR3 regions used RNA as the template. The HTBI primer set drove a first-round RT-PCR of the TCR CDR3. TCRdb used MiXCR to reprocess the multiplex PCR reads, holding one entry per CDR3 protein. Found here are around 270,000 distinct CDR3 sequences, approximately 18% of them singletons; the top ten hold about 35%. Input material: blood. These receptors came from a man aged 50 or older with Graves' ophthalmopathy.

This clonotype was detected many times. The genes are TRBV28 and TRBJ1-4, with TRBD1 identical over 7 bases. This CDR3 has 16 residues. Per the germline V gene, CDR1 is MDHEN and CDR2 is SYDVKM. V was clipped by 5 bases and J by 1 base; unmatched bases: 7. Written as DNA, the CDR3 is TGTGCCAGCAGTCTACATAACAGGGGAACTAATGAAAAACTGTTTTTT. Its protein product is CASSLHNRGTNEKLFF. The whole variable domain, filled in from reference TRBV28 and TRBJ1-4, reads DVKVTQSSRYLVKRTGEKVFLECVQDMDHENMFWYRQDPGLGLRLIYFSYDVKMKEKGDIPEGYSVSREKKERFSLILESASTNQTSMYLCASSLHNRGTNEKLFFGSGTQLSVL.

This clonotype has ten or more counts. The CDR3 DNA sequence: TGTGCCTCGAAGCGGGCGGGATCCGGCAATCAGCCCCAGCATTTT. It is translated as CASKRAGSGNQPQHF. The V and J genes are TRBV15 and TRBJ1-5; no clear D. CDR1 and CDR2 from the germline V gene are LNHNV and YYDKDF (reference sequence). V lost 11 bases and J lost 2, with 19 bases in between. The CDR3 is made up of 15 amino acids. The full variable domain, in which reference TRBV15 and TRBJ1-5 provide the parts outside the CDR3, is DAMVIQNPRYQVTQFGKPVTLSCSQTLNHNVMYWYQQKSSQAPKLLFHYYDKDFNNEADTPDNFQSRRPNTSFCFLDIRSPGLGDTAMYLCASKRAGSGNQPQHFGDGTRLSIL.

This clonotype came up a few times. This chain joins TRBV6-1 and TRBJ1-1; TRBD1 is a possible D gene (6 bases). CDR3 length: 12 residues. The V and J ends lost 7 bases and 7 bases respectively, with 13 bases between them. From germline, CDR1 is MNHNS and CDR2 SASEGT. The CDR3 nucleotides read TGTGCCAGCACCTTTGACAGGCTTGAAGCTTTCTTT. The encoded protein is CASTFDRLEAFF.

This clonotype was counted many times. The chain combines TRBV28 with TRBJ2-7; 8 nucleotides agree with TRBD1. The J segment lost 7 bases and the V segment lost 8 bases, leaving 16 bases of the junction unmatched. The CDR3 runs 15 residues. Germline CDR1 reads MDHEN; CDR2 reads SYDVKM. Here the CDR3 DNA reads TGTGCCAGCGAGCCCCCGGGACAGGATTTTACGGAGCAGTACTTC. Its translation is CASEPPGQDFTEQYF. The complete variable domain, with remaining parts taken from reference TRBV28 and TRBJ2-7, reads DVKVTQSSRYLVKRTGEKVFLECVQDMDHENMFWYRQDPGLGLRLIYFSYDVKMKEKGDIPEGYSVSREKKERFSLILESASTNQTSMYLCASEPPGQDFTEQYFGPGTRLTVT.

The chain couples TRBV30 to TRBJ2-1; D may be TRBD2 (6 bases). The CDR3 length is 16 residues. The V end lost 4 bases, the J end lost 0 bases, and 16 bases lay between the germline ends. CDR1 is GTSNPN, CDR2 SVGIG, per germline (reference sequence). In DNA form, the CDR3 reads TGTGCCTGGACCCCTTCTCTAGCGCCCTCCTACAATGAGCAGTTCTTC. Encoded protein: CAWTPSLAPSYNEQFF.

This clonotype occurred many times. V gene TRBV27 combines with J gene TRBJ2-3; D is undetermined. Germline V CDR1 and CDR2: MNHEY, SMNVEV (reference sequence). Trimming cost V 7 bases and J 3 bases, with 14 bases left between them. The CDR3 sequence is 14 residues long. This CDR3 reads CASTFGGMTDTQYF. Here the CDR3 DNA reads TGTGCCAGCACCTTCGGCGGAATGACAGATACGCAGTATTTT.

This clonotype has ten or more counts. This sequence joins TRBV7-2 and TRBJ2-7, with D possibly called TRBD1 or TRBD2 (6 bases each). Germline CDR1 reads SGHTA; CDR2 reads FQGNSA. This CDR3 is built from 16 residues. The V end lost 3 bases, the J end lost 3 bases, and 18 bases lay between the germline ends. CDR3 amino acids: CASSLVGGVLGYEQYF. CDR3 DNA sequence: TGTGCCAGCAGCTTGGTGGGGGGCGTATTGGGCTACGAGCAGTACTTC.

Ten or more counts support this clonotype. The chain carries TRBV5-1 and TRBJ1-1; 7 bases align to TRBD1. The CDR3 consists of 14 residues. V lost 4 bases to trimming and J lost 1 base; unmatched junction nucleotides: 4. Per germline, CDR1 SGHRS and CDR2 YFSETQ. Written as DNA, the CDR3 is TGCGCCAGCAGCGACAGGGTCAAGAACACTGAAGCTTTCTTT. Translated: CASSDRVKNTEAFF.

The sample holds many counts of this clonotype. V usage is TRBV20-1 and J usage is TRBJ1-1; D unclear. This CDR3 spans 10 amino acids. V lost 4 bases to trimming and J lost 8 bases, with 8 bases between them. The germline gives CDR1 DFQATT, CDR2 SNEGSKA (reference sequence). The CDR3 bases are TGCAGTGCTATCGATGCGGAAGCTTTCTTT. It encodes CSAIDAEAFF.

The chain uses TRBV15 and TRBJ2-7; D might be TRBD1 or TRBD2, each matching 6 bases. CDR3 length: 15 residues. CDR1 is LNHNV and CDR2 is YYDKDF in the germline V gene (reference sequence). V was shortened by 0 bases and J by 6 bases, with 15 bases between the two germline ends. CDR3 residues: CATSRDPGGILEQYF. DNA for the CDR3: TGTGCCACCAGCAGAGATCCCGGGGGCATTCTCGAGCAGTACTTC.